What follows describes a single TCR beta chain. The antigen is not known. The data are from a study of cytomegalovirus exposure and HLA in healthy donors. The study, taken as a whole, reports: A later analysis by the authors found several of the most significant clusters apparently linked to common viral pathogens. V- and J-gene trimming of TCR beta was linked (in a later analysis) to a missense DCLRE1C variant. Productive status was seen about 90% or about 30% of the time for most TCR beta V segments in an earlier analysis. Accurate prediction of HLA-A and HLA-B alleles (for most subjects) was reportedly achieved from TCR beta sequences.

CDR3 length equals 14 residues. Germline V gene sequence: CDR1 SNHLY, CDR2 FYNNEI. Germline trimming cut 6 bases from V and 9 bases from J; bases unmatched to any gene: 12. The PCR was carried out with 60 Vbeta primers and 13 Jbeta primers. Assay: immunoSEQ multiplex PCR; the TCRdb copy retains only in-frame clones and omits some. The data hold 90,000 to 95,000 clones, with just over 75% observed a single time. The rearrangement joins TRBV2 to TRBJ2-7, with 9 bases identical to TRBD1. Input material: PBMCs. This receptor was obtained from a young man in good health and CMV-seronegative. The CDR3 region is CASRGQGVVSAQYV. CDR3 coding DNA: TGTGCCAGCAGGGGACAGGGAGTGGTTTCGGCGCAGTACGTC.